These 20 T cell receptor beta chains came from one sample sequenced in a study of cytomegalovirus exposure and HLA in healthy donors. The primer mix had 60 Vbeta and 13 Jbeta primers. Using immunoSEQ multiplex PCR, the repertoire was profiled, and TCRdb retains in-frame clones only, with some absent. The profile covers 120,000 or so clones, with under 85% appearing a single time and around 5.8% taken by the ten largest. The sequenced sample was PBMCs. All receptors come from a man aged 18 to 30 in good health and CMV-seropositive.

This chain connects TRBV21-1 to TRBJ2-4; TRBD1 was called by the table and not checked on the DNA. TRBV21-1 counts as a pseudogene. The CDR3 length is 17 residues. CDR3 nucleotides: TGTGCCAGCAGCAGACCCTCCAGGGGCGGAGCCAAAAACATTCAGTACTTC. Translation: CASSRPSRGGAKNIQYF.

The chain employs TRBV4-1 and TRBJ2-1, with 9 bases fitting TRBD2. This CDR3 has 15 amino acids. Germline CDR1 and CDR2: MGHRA and YSYEKL. The ends lost 3 bases at V and 5 bases at J; junction bases unmatched: 5. CDR3 in amino acids: CASSHPASGDNEQFF. For the CDR3, the DNA is TGCGCCAGCAGCCACCCCGCTAGCGGGGACAATGAGCAGTTCTTC.

The rearrangement joins TRBV7-9 to TRBJ2-2; TRBD2 matches at 10 bases. There are 15 residues in the CDR3. CDR1 is SEHNR, CDR2 FQNEAQ, per germline (reference sequence). Losses at the gene ends were 5 bases for V and 3 bases for J; bases not matched to a gene: 3. The CDR3 loop reads CASSTSGDYTGELFF. DNA for the CDR3: TGTGCCAGCAGCACTAGCGGGGATTACACCGGGGAGCTGTTTTTT.

This clone was seen more than once but under ten times. The chain couples TRBV7-9 to TRBJ1-2; TRBD1 might be the D (5 bases). The CDR3 spans 14 residues. V lost 3 bases to trimming and J lost 5 bases, with 13 bases between them. Looked up from germline, CDR1 is SEHNR and CDR2 is FQNEAQ (reference sequence). The CDR3 sequence is CASSFVGQGYGYTF. CDR3 DNA: TGTGCCAGCAGCTTCGTGGGGCAGGGATATGGCTACACCTTC.

The V and J genes are TRBV28 and TRBJ1-2, with 9 bases that match TRBD1. The junction had 5 bases not matched to a gene; V was cut back by 3 bases and J by 6 bases. The CDR3 length is 14 residues. Germline V lookup: CDR1 MDHEN, CDR2 SYDVKM. The CDR3 reads CASSLTGTGNGYTF. DNA for the CDR3: TGTGCCAGCAGTTTGACCGGGACAGGGAATGGCTACACCTTC.

CDR3 amino acids: CASRGTGGRFGDTQYF. CDR3 nucleotide sequence: TGTGCCAGCAGGGGGACAGGGGGGCGTTTTGGGGATACGCAGTATTTT. The V gene is TRBV2, the J gene TRBJ2-3; 11 bases map to TRBD1. Germline-derived CDR1 and CDR2 are SNHLY and FYNNEI. The CDR3 runs 16 residues. Unmatched junction bases numbered 11, after V lost 6 bases and J lost 6 bases.

The chain joins TRBV12-5 to TRBJ1-3; no firm D call. CDR3 length: 14 amino acids. The germline V and J ends were trimmed by 2 bases and 4 bases, with 9 bases remaining between them. The germline V gene has CDR1 LGHNT and CDR2 FRNRAP. The CDR3 protein is CASGLSYRGNTIYF. The CDR3 DNA is TGTGCTAGTGGTTTGAGTTATCGGGGAAACACCATATATTTT. Full variable domain (remainder filled in from reference TRBV12-5 and TRBJ1-3): DARVTQTPRHKVTEMGQEVTMRCQPILGHNTVFWYRQTMMQGLELLAYFRNRAPLDDSGMPKDRFSAEMPDATLATLKIQPSEPRDSAVYFCASGLSYRGNTIYFGEGSWLTVV.

V is TRBV27 and J is TRBJ2-7, with 9 bases that match TRBD2. The CDR3 sequence is 18 residues long. Germline V gives CDR1 MNHEY, CDR2 SMNVEV (reference sequence). The junction had 18 bases not matched to a gene; V was cut back by 5 bases and J by 4 bases. As DNA, the CDR3 is TGTGCCAGCAGTCCTGACTTAGCGGGAGTAGCTGGGTCGTACGAGCAGTACTTC. Translating gives CASSPDLAGVAGSYEQYF.

The sample holds one count of this clone. J is TRBJ2-2 and V is TRBV7-8; D might be TRBD2 (6 bases). Germline assignment: CDR1 SGHVS and CDR2 FQNEAQ. The CDR3 contains 14 residues. The V and J ends lost 5 bases and 6 bases respectively, with 13 bases between them. The CDR3 sequence is CASSRGTAAGELFF. The CDR3 DNA reads TGTGCCAGCAGCCGCGGGACGGCGGCCGGGGAGCTGTTTTTT.

The gene calls are TRBV28 and TRBJ2-5, with TRBD2 matching 7 bases. The CDR3 runs 13 residues. J gave up 5 bases and V 2 bases, and 2 bases lay outside the gene matches. Germline V gene lookup returns CDR1 MDHEN and CDR2 SYDVKM. CDR3 sequence: CASSLGLVETQYF. DNA for the CDR3: TGTGCCAGCAGTTTAGGACTAGTCGAGACCCAGTACTTC.

This chain links TRBV7-2 with TRBJ2-7; no clear D. In germline, CDR1 is SGHTA, CDR2 FQGNSA. Trimming shortened V by 8 bases and J by 6 bases, and 20 bases separated the two germline ends. The CDR3 contains 14 residues. CDR3 in amino acids: CASSPNPGRAEQYF. CDR3 DNA: TGTGCCAGCTCGCCCAATCCTGGTCGCGCCGAGCAGTACTTC. Together with reference TRBV7-2 and TRBJ2-7, the CDR3 gives the full variable domain: GAGVSQSPSNKVTEKGKDVELRCDPISGHTALYWYRQSLGQGLEFLIYFQGNSAPDKSGLPSDRFSAERTGGSVSTLTIQRTQQEDSAVYLCASSPNPGRAEQYFGPGTRLTVT.

The V and J genes are TRBV10-1 and TRBJ2-7, with 12 nucleotides matching TRBD2. Germline V CDR1 and CDR2: WNHNN, SYGVQD (reference sequence). This CDR3 contains 13 residues. Germline trimming cut 8 bases from V and 10 bases from J; bases unmatched to any gene: 9. The CDR3 region has the DNA TGCGCCAGCGGAAGCCTAGCGGGGGGGCCCCAGTACTTC. It encodes CASGSLAGGPQYF.

This chain connects TRBV28 to TRBJ1-5; 7 nucleotides line up with TRBD1. Per germline, CDR1 MDHEN and CDR2 SYDVKM. The length of the CDR3 is 20 residues. The J segment lost 0 bases and the V segment lost 5 bases, leaving 19 bases of the junction unmatched. CDR3 bases: TGTGCCAGCAGTCCCACCCGGGACAGAGGACCCTACTATAGCAATCAGCCCCAGCATTTT. Translation gives CASSPTRDRGPYYSNQPQHF.

This sequence joins TRBV11-3 and TRBJ1-1; weak D call: TRBD1 (6 bases). The CDR3 is 13 amino acids. Germline assignment: CDR1 SGHNT and CDR2 YENEEA. V lost 3 bases to trimming and J lost 8 bases, with 13 bases between them. The CDR3 spells CASSFGGASEAFF. The CDR3 DNA follows: TGTGCCAGCAGCTTCGGGGGGGCTTCAGAAGCTTTCTTT. Combining the CDR3 with reference TRBV11-3 and TRBJ1-1 gives the whole variable domain EAGVVQSPRYKIIEKKQPVAFWCNPISGHNTLYWYLQNLGQGPELLIRYENEEAVDDSQLPKDRFSAERLKGVDSTLKIQPAELGDSAVYLCASSFGGASEAFFGQGTRLTVV.

Notes on this clone: At one boundary the junction diverges from the germline segment, which might be a read error. V usage is TRBV7-7 and J usage is TRBJ2-7, with D possibly TRBD2 on 7 matching bases. Germline lookup yields CDR1 SSHAT and CDR2 FNYEAQ (reference sequence). The CDR3 is 13 amino acids. The CDR3 region has the DNA TGTGCTAGCAGCTTAGAGGGGGGGCTAGAGCAGTACTTC. It translates to CASSLEGGLEQYF. Combining the CDR3 with reference TRBV7-7 and TRBJ2-7 gives the whole variable domain GAGVSQSPRYKVTKRGQDVTLRCDPISSHATLYWYQQALGQGPEFLTYFNYEAQPDKSGLPSDRFSAERPEGSISTLTIQRTEQRDSAMYRCASSLEGGLEQYFGPGTRLTVT.

This clone occurred a few times. This chain links TRBV5-8 with TRBJ2-1; no definite D call. In germline, CDR1 is SGHTS, CDR2 YDEGEE. This CDR3 comprises 14 residues. V was clipped by 1 base and J by 4 bases, with 9 bases between them. The CDR3 sequence is CASSLISGYNEQFF. CDR3 coding DNA: TGTGCCAGCAGCTTGATATCAGGATACAATGAGCAGTTCTTC. Based on the CDR3 plus reference TRBV5-8 and TRBJ2-1, the full variable domain is EAGVTQSPTHLIKTRGQQATLRCSPISGHTSVYWYQQALGLGLQFLLWYDEGEERNRGNFPPRFSGRQFPNYSSELNVNALELEDSALYLCASSLISGYNEQFFGPGTRLTVL.

The V and J genes are TRBV5-1 and TRBJ1-2; 7 positions agree with TRBD1. This CDR3 contains 17 residues. Per germline, CDR1 SGHRS and CDR2 YFSETQ. After removal of 0 bases from V and 5 bases from J, the junction contained 13 bases not matched to a gene. The CDR3 loop is CASSLAGTERLRYGYTF. The CDR3 DNA reads TGCGCCAGCAGCTTGGCCGGGACAGAACGTCTTCGGTATGGCTACACCTTC.

J is TRBJ1-2 and V is TRBV19; D ambiguous. Germline V CDR1 and CDR2: LNHDA, SQIVND (reference sequence). V was trimmed by 5 bases and J by 3 bases, leaving 7 bases between them. This CDR3 has 12 residues. DNA for the CDR3: TGTGCCAGTAGTTACAGAGACTATGGCTACACCTTC. Protein: CASSYRDYGYTF.

This chain uses TRBV15 with TRBJ1-5; no firm D call. Germline V CDR1 and CDR2: LNHNV, YYDKDF (reference sequence). V gave up 0 bases and J gave up 0 bases, with 9 bases separating them. The CDR3 extends over 16 amino acids. In DNA form, the CDR3 reads TGTGCCACCAGCAGAGATGAGGCGGTTAGCAATCAGCCCCAGCATTTT. Its translation is CATSRDEAVSNQPQHF.

The rearrangement uses TRBV6-1 and TRBJ1-2; TRBD1 is a possible D gene (5 bases). This CDR3 spans 14 amino acids. Germline V gives CDR1 MNHNS, CDR2 SASEGT. V was clipped by 1 base and J by 5 bases, with 11 bases between them. The CDR3 spells CASSEVAGWYGYTF. The CDR3 region has the DNA TGTGCCAGCAGTGAAGTGGCAGGGTGGTATGGCTACACCTTC.